The clone carrying this T cell receptor beta chain was seen ten or more times. Its antigen is not known. TCRdb fed the 5' RACE reads into MiXCR, producing one record per CDR3 protein. The sample lists nearly 300,000 distinct CDR3 sequences, approximately 10% seen once, with about 3.5% in the top ten. This sample was taken from a study of T cells after yellow fever vaccination. Study details: Fractions containing few cells were prepared with SMART-Seq v4 Ultra Low Input. Points from the study as a whole: It was the secondary response that reached its peak faster, day 5 versus 15, but it was weaker. Once the booster was given, most primary-vaccination clones reappeared, at approximately 97% for CD4 and over 75% for CD8. CD4 and CD8 compartments shared a small share of clonotypes.

This CDR3 is built from 16 residues. CDR1 and CDR2 from the germline V gene are SQVTM and ANQGSEA. Trimming removed 7 bases from V and 4 bases from J; junction bases left unmatched: 15. The sequencing here drew on CD4+ T cells sorted from PBMCs, taken 5 days after the yellow fever booster vaccination. The V call is TRBV29-1, the J call TRBJ2-3; 9 bases map to TRBD2. This sequence was found in a man in his late teens or twenties who received the YFV17D yellow fever vaccine. CDR3: CSGGGASGVEADTQYF. As DNA, the CDR3 is TGCAGCGGCGGAGGGGCTAGCGGGGTGGAGGCAGATACGCAGTATTTT.